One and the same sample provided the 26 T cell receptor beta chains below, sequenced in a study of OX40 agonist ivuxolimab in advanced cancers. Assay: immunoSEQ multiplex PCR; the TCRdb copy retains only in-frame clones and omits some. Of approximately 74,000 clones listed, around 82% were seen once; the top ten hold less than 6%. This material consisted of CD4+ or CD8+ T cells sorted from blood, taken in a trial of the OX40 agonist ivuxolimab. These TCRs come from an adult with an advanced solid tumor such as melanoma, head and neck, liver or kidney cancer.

Here the CDR3 DNA reads TGTGCCAGCAGTTACTCGTCGGGAGGCTACGGCTACACCTTC. Translated, it gives CASSYSSGGYGYTF. The chain employs TRBV6-5 and TRBJ1-2; D unresolved. V lost 0 bases, J lost 8 bases, and 13 bases lay in between. CDR3 length: 14 residues. The germline gives CDR1 MNHEY, CDR2 SVGAGI.

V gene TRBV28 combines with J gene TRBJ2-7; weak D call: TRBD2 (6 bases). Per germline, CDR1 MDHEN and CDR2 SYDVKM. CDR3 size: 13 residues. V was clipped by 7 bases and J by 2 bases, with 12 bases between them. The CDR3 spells CASKRDSTYEQYF. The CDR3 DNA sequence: TGTGCCAGCAAACGGGACTCGACCTACGAGCAGTACTTC.

Written as DNA, the CDR3 is TGCGCCAGCAGCGGGGGCGTGGAGTGGGGCTACACCTTC. Residues: CASSGGVEWGYTF. J is TRBJ1-2 and V is TRBV5-1; D might be TRBD1 (6 bases). The CDR3 runs 13 residues. Germline lookup yields CDR1 SGHRS and CDR2 YFSETQ. Trimming left V 4 bases short and J 8 bases short, with 15 bases between.

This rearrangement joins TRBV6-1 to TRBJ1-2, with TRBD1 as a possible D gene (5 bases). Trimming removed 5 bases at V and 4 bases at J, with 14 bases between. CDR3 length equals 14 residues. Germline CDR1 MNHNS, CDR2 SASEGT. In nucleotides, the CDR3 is TGTGCCAGCAGTTCCTCCGACAGTTTCTATGGCTACACCTTC. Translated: CASSSSDSFYGYTF.

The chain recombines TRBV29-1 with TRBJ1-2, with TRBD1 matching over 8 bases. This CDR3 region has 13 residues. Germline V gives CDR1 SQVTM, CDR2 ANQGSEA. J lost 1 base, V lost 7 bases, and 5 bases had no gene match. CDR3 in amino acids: CSDSTGDNYGYTF. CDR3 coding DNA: TGCAGCGACTCGACAGGGGATAACTATGGCTACACCTTC. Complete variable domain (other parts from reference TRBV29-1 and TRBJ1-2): SAVISQKPSRDICQRGTSLTIQCQVDSQVTMMFWYRQQPGQSLTLIATANQGSEATYESGFVIDKFPISRPNLTFSTLTVSNMSPEDSSIYLCSDSTGDNYGYTFGSGTRLTVV.

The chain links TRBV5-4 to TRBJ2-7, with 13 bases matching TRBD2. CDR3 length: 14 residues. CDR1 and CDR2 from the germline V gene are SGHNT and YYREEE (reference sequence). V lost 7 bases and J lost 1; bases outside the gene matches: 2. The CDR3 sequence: CASSTSGGSYEQYF. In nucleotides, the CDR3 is TGTGCCAGCTCGACTAGCGGGGGGTCCTACGAGCAGTACTTC.

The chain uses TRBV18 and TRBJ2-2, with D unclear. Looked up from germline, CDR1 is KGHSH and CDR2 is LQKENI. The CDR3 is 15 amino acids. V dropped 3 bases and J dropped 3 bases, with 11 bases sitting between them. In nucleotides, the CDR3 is TGTGCCAGCTCACCTGGTAGGACCGACACCGGGGAGCTGTTTTTT. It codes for CASSPGRTDTGELFF. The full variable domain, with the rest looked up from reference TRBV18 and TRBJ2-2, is NAGVMQNPRHLVRRRGQEARLRCSPMKGHSHVYWYRQLPEEGLKFMVYLQKENIIDESGMPKERFSAEFPKEGPSILRIQQVVRGDSAAYFCASSPGRTDTGELFFGEGSRLTVL.

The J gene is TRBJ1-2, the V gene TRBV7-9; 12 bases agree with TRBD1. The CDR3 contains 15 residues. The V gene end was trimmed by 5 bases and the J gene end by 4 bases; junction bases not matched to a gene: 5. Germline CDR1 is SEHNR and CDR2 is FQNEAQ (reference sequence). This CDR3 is CASSVGTGGGYGYTF. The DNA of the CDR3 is TGTGCCAGCAGCGTAGGGACAGGGGGCGGCTATGGCTACACCTTC.

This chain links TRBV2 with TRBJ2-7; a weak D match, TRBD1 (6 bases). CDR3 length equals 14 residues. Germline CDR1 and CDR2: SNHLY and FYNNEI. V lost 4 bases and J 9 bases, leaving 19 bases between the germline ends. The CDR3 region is CASSASLRGMGQYF. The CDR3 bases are TGTGCCAGCAGTGCGTCCCTCAGGGGAATGGGGCAGTACTTC.

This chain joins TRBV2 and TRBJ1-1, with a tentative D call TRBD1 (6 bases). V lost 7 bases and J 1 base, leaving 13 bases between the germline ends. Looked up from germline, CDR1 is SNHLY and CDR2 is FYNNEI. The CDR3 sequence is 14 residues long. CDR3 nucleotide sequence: TGTGCCAGCACCAAACAGGGAGAGAACACTGAAGCTTTCTTT. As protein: CASTKQGENTEAFF. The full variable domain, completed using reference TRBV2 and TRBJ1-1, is EPEVTQTPSHQVTQMGQEVILRCVPISNHLYFYWYRQILGQKVEFLVSFYNNEISEKSEIFDDQFSVERPDGSNFTLKIRSTKLEDSAMYFCASTKQGENTEAFFGQGTRLTVV.

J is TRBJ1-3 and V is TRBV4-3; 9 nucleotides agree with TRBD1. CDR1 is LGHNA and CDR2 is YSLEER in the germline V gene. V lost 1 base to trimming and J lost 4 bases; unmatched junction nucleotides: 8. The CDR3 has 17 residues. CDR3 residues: CASSQGAGTGTGNTIYF. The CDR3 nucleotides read TGCGCCAGCAGCCAAGGGGCCGGGACAGGGACAGGAAACACCATATATTTT.

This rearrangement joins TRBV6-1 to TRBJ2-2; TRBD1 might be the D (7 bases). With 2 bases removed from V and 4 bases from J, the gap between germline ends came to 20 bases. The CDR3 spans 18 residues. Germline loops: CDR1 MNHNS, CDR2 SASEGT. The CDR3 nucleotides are TGTGCCAGCAGTGAATGGAGGGCAGCAGGGGGTCTCACCGGGGAGCTGTTTTTT. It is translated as CASSEWRAAGGLTGELFF.

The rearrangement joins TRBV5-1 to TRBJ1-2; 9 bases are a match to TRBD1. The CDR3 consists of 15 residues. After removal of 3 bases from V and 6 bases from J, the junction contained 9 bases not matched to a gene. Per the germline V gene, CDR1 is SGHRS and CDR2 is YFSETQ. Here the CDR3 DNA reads TGCGCCAGCAGCTCGGGACAGGGAGGGAGAAATGGCTACACCTTC. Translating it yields CASSSGQGGRNGYTF.

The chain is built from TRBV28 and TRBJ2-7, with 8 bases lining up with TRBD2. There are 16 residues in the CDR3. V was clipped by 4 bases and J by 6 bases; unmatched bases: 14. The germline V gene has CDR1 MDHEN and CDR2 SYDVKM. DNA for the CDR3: TGTGCCAGCAGTTCCCCAATCAAAGCGGGGGCTCGCGAGCAGTACTTC. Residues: CASSSPIKAGAREQYF. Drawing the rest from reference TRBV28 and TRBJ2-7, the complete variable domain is DVKVTQSSRYLVKRTGEKVFLECVQDMDHENMFWYRQDPGLGLRLIYFSYDVKMKEKGDIPEGYSVSREKKERFSLILESASTNQTSMYLCASSSPIKAGAREQYFGPGTRLTVT.

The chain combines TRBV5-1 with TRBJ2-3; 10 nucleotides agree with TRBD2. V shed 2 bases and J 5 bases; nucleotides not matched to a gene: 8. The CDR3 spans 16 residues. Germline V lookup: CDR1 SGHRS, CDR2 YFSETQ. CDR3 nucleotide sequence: TGCGCCAGCAGCTTCAGTCAGCGGGGGGGCGTAGATACGCAGTATTTT. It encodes CASSFSQRGGVDTQYF.

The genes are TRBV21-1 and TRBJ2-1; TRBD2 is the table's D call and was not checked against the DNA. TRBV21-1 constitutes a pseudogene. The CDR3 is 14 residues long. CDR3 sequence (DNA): TGTGCCAGCAGCACCCGGGTTCGACCAAATGAGCAGTTCTTC. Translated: CASSTRVRPNEQFF.

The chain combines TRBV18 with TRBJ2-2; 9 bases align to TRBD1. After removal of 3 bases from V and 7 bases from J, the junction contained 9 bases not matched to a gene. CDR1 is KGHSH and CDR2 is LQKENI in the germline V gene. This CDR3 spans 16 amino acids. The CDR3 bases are TGTGCCAGCTCACCGGGACAGGGAGATTTCAGCGGGGAGCTGTTTTTT. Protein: CASSPGQGDFSGELFF.

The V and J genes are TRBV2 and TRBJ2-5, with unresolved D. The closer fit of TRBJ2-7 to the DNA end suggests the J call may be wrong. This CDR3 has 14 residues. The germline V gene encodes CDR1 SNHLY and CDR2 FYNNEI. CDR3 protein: CASRMDDWAYEQYF. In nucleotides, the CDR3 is TGTGCCAGCAGGATGGATGACTGGGCCTACGAGCAGTACTTC.

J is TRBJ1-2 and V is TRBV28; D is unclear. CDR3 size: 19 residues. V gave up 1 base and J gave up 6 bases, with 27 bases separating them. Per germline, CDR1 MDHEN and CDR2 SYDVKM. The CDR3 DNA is TGTGCCAGCAGTTTATTAAGGGTATGGGTTCGGGGAAAGGTGCATGGCTACACCTTC. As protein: CASSLLRVWVRGKVHGYTF.

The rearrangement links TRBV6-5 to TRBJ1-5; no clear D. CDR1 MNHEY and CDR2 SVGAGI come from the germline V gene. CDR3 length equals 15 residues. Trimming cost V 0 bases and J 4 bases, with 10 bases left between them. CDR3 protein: CASSYSARLNQPQHF. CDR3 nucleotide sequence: TGTGCCAGCAGTTACTCGGCACGGTTGAATCAGCCCCAGCATTTT.

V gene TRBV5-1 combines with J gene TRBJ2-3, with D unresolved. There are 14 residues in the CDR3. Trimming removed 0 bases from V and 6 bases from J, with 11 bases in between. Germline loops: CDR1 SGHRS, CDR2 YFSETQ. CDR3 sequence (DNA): TGCGCCAGCAGCTTGGGCGATTCGGCGGATACGCAGTATTTT. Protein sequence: CASSLGDSADTQYF. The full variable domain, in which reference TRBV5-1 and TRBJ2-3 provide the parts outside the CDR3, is KAGVTQTPRYLIKTRGQQVTLSCSPISGHRSVSWYQQTPGQGLQFLFEYFSETQRNKGNFPGRFSGRQFSNSRSEMNVSTLELGDSALYLCASSLGDSADTQYFGPGTRLTVL.

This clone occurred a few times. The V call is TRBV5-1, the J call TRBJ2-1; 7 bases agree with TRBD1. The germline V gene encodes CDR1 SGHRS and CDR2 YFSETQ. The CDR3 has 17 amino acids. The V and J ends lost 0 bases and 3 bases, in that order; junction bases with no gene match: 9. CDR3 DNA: TGCGCCAGCAGCTTGGGGGGACAGCTATCTTTCTACAATGAGCAGTTCTTC. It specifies CASSLGGQLSFYNEQFF.

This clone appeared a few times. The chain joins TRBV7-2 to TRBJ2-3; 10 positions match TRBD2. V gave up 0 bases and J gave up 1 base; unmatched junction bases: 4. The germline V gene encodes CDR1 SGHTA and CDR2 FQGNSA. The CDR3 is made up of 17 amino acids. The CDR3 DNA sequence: TGTGCCAGCAGCTTAGCTTTAAGCGGGGGGGGCACAGATACGCAGTATTTT. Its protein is CASSLALSGGGTDTQYF.

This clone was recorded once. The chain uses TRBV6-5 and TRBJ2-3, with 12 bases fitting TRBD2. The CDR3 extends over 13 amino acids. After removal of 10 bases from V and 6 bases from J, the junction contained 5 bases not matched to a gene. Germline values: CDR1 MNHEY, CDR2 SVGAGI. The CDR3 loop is CATRTSGVDTQYF. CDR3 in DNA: TGTGCCACCAGGACTAGCGGGGTGGATACGCAGTATTTT.

This chain's CDR3 is CASNRQAGNTIYF. The CDR3 coding sequence is TGTGCCAGCAATCGACAAGCCGGAAACACCATATATTTT. The chain couples TRBV9 to TRBJ1-3, with unresolved D. This CDR3 region has 13 residues. V was shortened by 6 bases and J by 4 bases, with 11 bases between the two germline ends. In germline, CDR1 is SGDLS, CDR2 YYNGEE.

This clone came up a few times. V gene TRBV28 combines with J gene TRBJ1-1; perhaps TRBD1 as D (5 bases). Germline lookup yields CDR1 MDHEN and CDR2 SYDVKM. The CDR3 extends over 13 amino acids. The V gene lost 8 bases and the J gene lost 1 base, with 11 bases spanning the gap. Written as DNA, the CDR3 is TGTGCCAGCTGGAGGACAACGAACACTGAAGCTTTCTTT. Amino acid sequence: CASWRTTNTEAFF.